This T cell receptor (beta chain) was observed in a study of PD-1 blockade in classical Hodgkin lymphoma. Whole-study findings and limits: Repertoire differences have undefined causes, possibly disease activity or prior therapy.

Profiled with immunoSEQ multiplex PCR; TCRdb holds only in-frame clones, not every one. The sample has about 31,000 clones, 85% seen once. This CDR3 spans 14 amino acids. CDR1 and CDR2 from the germline V gene are SGHKS and YYEKEE (reference sequence). Trimming stripped 0 bases from V and 2 bases from J, with 5 bases between. This clone is a singleton in its sample. What it recognizes is unknown. Following autologous stem cell transplantation, relapse occurred in every patient, and exposure to brentuximab vedotin varied. Out of thawed PBMCs, magnetic negative selection purified CD4+ T cells. The sequencing here drew on CD4+ T cells from blood, taken at baseline. This TCR derives from a human donor with classical Hodgkin lymphoma. The V call is TRBV5-5, the J call TRBJ2-2; D is unresolved. The DNA of the CDR3 is TGTGCCAGCAGCTTGGTGGGTAACACCGGGGAGCTGTTTTTT. Amino acids: CASSLVGNTGELFF. Combining the CDR3 with reference TRBV5-5 and TRBJ2-2 gives the whole variable domain DAGVTQSPTHLIKTRGQQVTLRCSPISGHKSVSWYQQVLGQGPQFIFQYYEKEERGRGNFPDRFSARQFPNYSSELNVNALLLGDSALYLCASSLVGNTGELFFGEGSRLTVL.